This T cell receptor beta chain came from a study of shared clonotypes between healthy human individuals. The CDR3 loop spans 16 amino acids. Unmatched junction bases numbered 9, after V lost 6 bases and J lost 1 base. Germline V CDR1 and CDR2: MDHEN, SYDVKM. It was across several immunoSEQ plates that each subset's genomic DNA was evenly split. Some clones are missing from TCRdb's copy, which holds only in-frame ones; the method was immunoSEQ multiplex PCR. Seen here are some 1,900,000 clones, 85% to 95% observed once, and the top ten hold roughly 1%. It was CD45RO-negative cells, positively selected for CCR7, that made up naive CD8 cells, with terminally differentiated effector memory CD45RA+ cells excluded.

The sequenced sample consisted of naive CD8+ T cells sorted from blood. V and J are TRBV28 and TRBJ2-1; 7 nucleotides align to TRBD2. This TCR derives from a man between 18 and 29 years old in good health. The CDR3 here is CASSKPGEGSYNEQFF. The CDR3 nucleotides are TGTGCCAGCAGCAAACCCGGGGAGGGTTCCTACAATGAGCAGTTCTTC.